This TCR beta chain originates from a study of cytomegalovirus exposure and HLA in healthy donors. Primers: 60 Vbeta forward and 13 Jbeta reverse. TCRdb keeps only in-frame clones here, not all; method: immunoSEQ multiplex PCR. The repertoire holds 15,000 to 20,000 clones, with 65% to 75% as singletons. This clonotype originated in a man younger than 35 in good health and CMV-seronegative. Sequencing input: PBMCs.

The CDR3 bases are TGTGCCAGCAGCGTGGGCTTACAGGGTAGTGACACTGAAGCTTTCTTT. Translated, it gives CASSVGLQGSDTEAFF. The chain combines TRBV9 with TRBJ1-1; the D gene is possibly TRBD1 (6 bases). Germline CDR1 SGDLS, CDR2 YYNGEE. Trimming took off 2 bases at V and 3 bases at J, with 17 bases between the two ends. This CDR3 has 16 residues.